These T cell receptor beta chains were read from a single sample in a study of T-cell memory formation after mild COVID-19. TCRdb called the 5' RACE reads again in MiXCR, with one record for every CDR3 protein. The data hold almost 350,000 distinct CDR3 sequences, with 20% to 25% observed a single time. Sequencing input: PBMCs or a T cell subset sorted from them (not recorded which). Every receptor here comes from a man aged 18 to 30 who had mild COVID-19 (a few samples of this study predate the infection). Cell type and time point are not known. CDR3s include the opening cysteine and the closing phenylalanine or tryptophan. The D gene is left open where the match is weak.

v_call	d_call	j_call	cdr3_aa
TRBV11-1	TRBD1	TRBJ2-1	CASSLAGGNYNEQFF
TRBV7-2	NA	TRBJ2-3	CASSPQGTAGGTQYF
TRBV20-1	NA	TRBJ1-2	CSATPAPLFYGYTF
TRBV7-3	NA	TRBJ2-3	CASSFGSLFDTQYF
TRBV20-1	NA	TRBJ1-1	CSARDPAKNTEAFF
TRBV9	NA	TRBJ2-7	CASSTRLGSYEQYF
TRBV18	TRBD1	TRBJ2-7	CASSTRATGGYEQYF
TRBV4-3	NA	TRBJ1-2	CASSQAPGSYGYTF
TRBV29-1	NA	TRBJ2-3	CSVEVAVAGDTQYF
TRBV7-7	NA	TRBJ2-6	CASSLGGGSSGANVLTF
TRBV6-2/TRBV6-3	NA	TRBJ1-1	CASSFNRYTEAFF
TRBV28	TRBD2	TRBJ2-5	CASSSAGGNQETQYF
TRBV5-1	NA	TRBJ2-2	CASSWGDDGAGELFF
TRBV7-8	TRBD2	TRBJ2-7	CASSLAPGGSYEQYF
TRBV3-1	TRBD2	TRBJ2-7	CASSVTSGGYEQYF
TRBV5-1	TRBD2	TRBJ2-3	CASSPGLESTDTQYF
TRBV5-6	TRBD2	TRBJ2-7	CASARRGAYEQYF
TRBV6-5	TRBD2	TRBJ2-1	CASSYSGGPLGNEQFF
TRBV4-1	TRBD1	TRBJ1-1	CASSQVGQGANTEAFF
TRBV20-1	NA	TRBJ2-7	CSAGRTGPSYEQYF
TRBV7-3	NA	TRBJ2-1	CASSLDTGSYNEQFF
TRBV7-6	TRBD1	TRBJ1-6	CASSATGVGNSPLHF
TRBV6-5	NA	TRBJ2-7	CASSYSSRAQQYF
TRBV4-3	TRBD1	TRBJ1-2	CASSQDRGRVRYGYTF
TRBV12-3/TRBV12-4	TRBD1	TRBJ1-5	CASSSHRGGNQPQHF
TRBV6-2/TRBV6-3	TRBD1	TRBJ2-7	CASSYSGDRSYEQYF
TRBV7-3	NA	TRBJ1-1	CASSRWPSNTEAFF
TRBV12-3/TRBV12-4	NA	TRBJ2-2	CASSYPPRGELFF